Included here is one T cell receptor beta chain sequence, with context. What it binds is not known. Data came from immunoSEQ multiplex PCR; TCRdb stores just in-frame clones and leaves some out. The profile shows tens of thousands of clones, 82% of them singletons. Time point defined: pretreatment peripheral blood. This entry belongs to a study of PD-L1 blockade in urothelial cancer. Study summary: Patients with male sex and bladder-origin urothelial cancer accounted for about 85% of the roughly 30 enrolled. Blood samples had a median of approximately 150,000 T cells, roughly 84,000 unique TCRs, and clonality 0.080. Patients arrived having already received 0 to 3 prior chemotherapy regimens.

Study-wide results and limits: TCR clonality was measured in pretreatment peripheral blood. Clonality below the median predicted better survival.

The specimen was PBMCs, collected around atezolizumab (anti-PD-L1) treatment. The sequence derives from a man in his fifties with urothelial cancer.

CDR3 sequence reads: CASSQVGAHGNEQFF. The CDR3 nucleotides read TGCGCCAGCAGCCAAGTTGGAGCCCATGGCAATGAGCAGTTCTTC. The genes are TRBV4-1 and TRBJ2-1; D is ambiguous. Germline lookup yields CDR1 MGHRA and CDR2 YSYEKL. Trimming left V 1 base short and J 6 bases short, with 13 bases between. CDR3 size: 15 residues.